A selection of T cell receptor beta chains follows, all from one sample in a study of OX40 agonist ivuxolimab in advanced cancers. This table comes from immunoSEQ multiplex PCR, and its TCRdb copy is limited to in-frame clones, with some not included. The profile covers around 46,000 clones, with about nine tenths appearing a single time and about 13% taken by the ten largest. The material was CD4+ or CD8+ T cells sorted from blood, obtained in a trial of the OX40 agonist ivuxolimab. The receptors come from an adult with an advanced solid tumor such as melanoma, head and neck, liver or kidney cancer. Each CDR3 is given with its conserved first and last residue.

V	J	CDR3
TRBV4-3	TRBJ2-7	CASSQGRELKSYEQYF
TRBV4-3	TRBJ1-5	CASSQVVQVHSNQPQHF
TRBV6-5	TRBJ1-4	CASMSTNEKLFF
TRBV13	TRBJ2-5	CASSEEVGQGWETQYF
TRBV5-4	TRBJ2-1	CASSSIDRNNEQFF
TRBV28	TRBJ1-5	CASSLAWVSNQPQHF
TRBV6-5	TRBJ2-7	CASSPGGEDEQYF
TRBV27	TRBJ2-5	CASSFLAGLGEETQYF
TRBV7-8	TRBJ1-1	CASSLVVPRGKNTEAFF
TRBV5-1	TRBJ2-2	CASSGGPYTGELFF
TRBV25-1	TRBJ2-2	CASSVQGTTGELFF
TRBV6-5	TRBJ2-1	CASGENNEQFF
TRBV13	TRBJ1-2	CASSSGLGTQPGGNYGYTF
TRBV6-1	TRBJ2-7	CASSAFGGLYEQYF
TRBV6-6	TRBJ2-7	CASRGDSPYEQYF
TRBV27	TRBJ2-7	CASSGGDPYEQYF
TRBV4-1	TRBJ1-3	CASSLTTGNTIYF
TRBV11-2	TRBJ2-7	CASIVAGRGGYEQYF
TRBV29-1	TRBJ2-7	CSVSSGTGGYEQYF
TRBV15	TRBJ2-7	CATRPDSAYEQYF
TRBV14	TRBJ1-2	CASSQDILRNGPVDGYTF
TRBV19	TRBJ2-5	CASSKWGASSETQYF
TRBV7-9	TRBJ1-3	CASSLEPGTGNTIYF
TRBV10-3	TRBJ2-7	CAISDSYEQYF
TRBV29-1	TRBJ2-7	CSVLTGSYEQYF
TRBV5-4	TRBJ2-5	CASRKWGAGETQYF
TRBV7-8	TRBJ1-6	CASSLASLGGSPLHF
TRBV28	TRBJ1-3	CASIRGPRDSGNTIYF
TRBV5-6	TRBJ1-1	CASSWTGSEAFF
TRBV7-9	TRBJ1-1	CASSLEWGEAFF
TRBV18	TRBJ2-2	CASSPNRGRPGELFF
TRBV13	TRBJ2-7	CASSPADSIYEQYF
TRBV4-1	TRBJ2-7	CASSQSTGTGTHEQYF
TRBV7-3	TRBJ1-6	CASSLTDRGSYNSPLHF
TRBV29-1	TRBJ1-4	CSVEDGQGNEKLFF
TRBV7-9	TRBJ2-7	CASSVARGYEQYF
TRBV18	TRBJ1-2	CASSPPGMGYYGYTF
TRBV4-3	TRBJ1-2	CASSQEPPGGGNYGYTF
TRBV9	TRBJ2-7	CASSAGQGAVEQYF
TRBV6-5	TRBJ2-5	CASSYGLAGLETQYF
TRBV6-5	TRBJ2-7	CASSYSDEQYF
TRBV9	TRBJ2-7	CASSVVSSAPEQYF
TRBV19	TRBJ2-7	CASSSGRPYEQYF
TRBV5-1	TRBJ1-1	CASSTPGRGNTEAFF
TRBV6-5	TRBJ2-7	CASSYSEGNREQYF